This T cell receptor beta chain derives from a study of shared clonotypes between healthy human individuals. Study-level background: Per-donor plates numbered three CD4 naive, three CD4 memory, two CD8 naive and one CD8 memory. Whole-study results and caveats: About 4.5% of naive CD4 clonotypes were common to several donors.

Replicate PCRs from sorted subsets contained approximately 190 ng DNA, which is 31,000 or so T cell genomes. Measured with immunoSEQ multiplex PCR; TCRdb has only the in-frame clones, and not every one. The sample has approximately 2.4 million clones, approximately 96% seen once; the top ten hold more than 0.1%. V lost 0 bases and J lost 8; bases outside the gene matches: 4. The germline gives CDR1 SGHRS, CDR2 YFSETQ. CDR3 size: 14 residues. Of note for this clone: The antigen is unknown. The same CDR3 is also encoded by other DNA sequences in this sample.

This TCR came from a man between 18 and 29 years old in good health. The source material was naive CD4+ T cells sorted from blood. Subset meaning: CD45RA+ positively selected. The rearrangement uses TRBV5-1 and TRBJ1-2, with TRBD1 matching 10 bases. The CDR3: CASSLGQGASGYTF. The CDR3 DNA reads as TGCGCCAGCAGCTTGGGACAGGGGGCGAGCGGCTACACCTTC.